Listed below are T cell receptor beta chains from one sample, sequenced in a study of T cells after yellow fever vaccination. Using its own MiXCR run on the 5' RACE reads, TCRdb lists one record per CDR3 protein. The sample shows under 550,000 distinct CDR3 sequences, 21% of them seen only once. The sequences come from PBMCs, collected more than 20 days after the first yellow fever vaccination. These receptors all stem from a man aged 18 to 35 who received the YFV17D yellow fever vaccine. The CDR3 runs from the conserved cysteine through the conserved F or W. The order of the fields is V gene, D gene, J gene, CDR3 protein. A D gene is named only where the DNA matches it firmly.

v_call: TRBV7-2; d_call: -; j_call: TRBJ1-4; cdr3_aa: CASSLSGQVRNEKLFF
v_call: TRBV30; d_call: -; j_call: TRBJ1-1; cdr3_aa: CAWGQEIKAFF
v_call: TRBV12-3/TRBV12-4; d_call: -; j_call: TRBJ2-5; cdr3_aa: CASKKDSQETQYF
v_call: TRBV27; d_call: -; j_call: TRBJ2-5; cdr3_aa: CASSPGDQETQYF
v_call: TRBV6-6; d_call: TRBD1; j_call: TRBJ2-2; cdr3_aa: CAMGQANTGELFF
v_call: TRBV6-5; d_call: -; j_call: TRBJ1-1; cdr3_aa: CASSYSGRTEAFF
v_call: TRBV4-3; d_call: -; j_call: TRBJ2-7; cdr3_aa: CASSTGRSSYELYF
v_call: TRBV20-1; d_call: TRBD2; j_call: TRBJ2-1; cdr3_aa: CSAMLWGLAGDNEQFF
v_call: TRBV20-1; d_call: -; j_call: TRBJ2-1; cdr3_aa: CSADGLDNEQFF
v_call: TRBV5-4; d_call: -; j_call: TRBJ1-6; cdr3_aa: CASSQTTGYNSPLHF
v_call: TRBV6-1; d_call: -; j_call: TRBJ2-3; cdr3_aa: CASSHLAGGTDTQYF
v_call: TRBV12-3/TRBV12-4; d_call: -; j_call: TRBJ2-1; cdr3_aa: CASSSRGAGNEQFF
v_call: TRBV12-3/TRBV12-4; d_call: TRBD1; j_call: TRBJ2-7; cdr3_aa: CASSFPGQGLYEQYF
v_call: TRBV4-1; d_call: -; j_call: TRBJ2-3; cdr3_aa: CASSQWWSGSGTDTQYF
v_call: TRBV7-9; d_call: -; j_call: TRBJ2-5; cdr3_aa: CASSLVRLAGETQYF
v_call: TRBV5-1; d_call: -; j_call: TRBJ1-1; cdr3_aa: CASSSDQGRSYTEAFF
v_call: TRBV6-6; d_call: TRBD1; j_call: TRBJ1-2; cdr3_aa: CASSLLGQGGYTF
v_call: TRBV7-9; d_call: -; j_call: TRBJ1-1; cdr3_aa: CASSLWGRITMNTEAFF
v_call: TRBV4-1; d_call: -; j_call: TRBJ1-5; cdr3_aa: CASSGWAVHQPQHF
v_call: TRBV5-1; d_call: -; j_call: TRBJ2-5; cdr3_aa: CASSFLAQQQETQYF
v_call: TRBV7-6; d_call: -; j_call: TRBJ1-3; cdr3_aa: CASTLGYGNTIYF
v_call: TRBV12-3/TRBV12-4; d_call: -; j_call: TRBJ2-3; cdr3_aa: CASSLRGLTDTQYF
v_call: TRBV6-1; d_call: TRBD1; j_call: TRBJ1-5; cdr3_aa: CATYRGVSNQPQHF
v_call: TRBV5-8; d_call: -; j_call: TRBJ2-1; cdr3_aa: CASISPNGQFF
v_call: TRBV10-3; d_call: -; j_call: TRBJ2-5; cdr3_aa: CAISRDQSRETQYF
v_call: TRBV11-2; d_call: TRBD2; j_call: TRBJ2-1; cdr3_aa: CASSDSGGAHEQFF
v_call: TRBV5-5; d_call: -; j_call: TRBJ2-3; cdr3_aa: CASSLFWQGTDTQYF
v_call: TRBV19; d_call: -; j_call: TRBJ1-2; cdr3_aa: CASTDGFLYGYTF
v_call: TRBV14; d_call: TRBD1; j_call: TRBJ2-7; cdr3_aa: CASSQCRDRGCEQYF
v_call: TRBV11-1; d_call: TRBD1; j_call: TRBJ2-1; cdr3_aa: CASSSGTGGFPSSYNEQFF
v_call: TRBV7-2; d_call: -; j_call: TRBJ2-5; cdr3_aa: CASKGGSTYQETQYF
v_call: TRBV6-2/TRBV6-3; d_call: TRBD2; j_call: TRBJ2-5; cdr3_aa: CASSYPQRGAQETQYF
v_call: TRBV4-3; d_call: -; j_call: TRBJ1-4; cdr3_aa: CASSQDGGPDEKLFF
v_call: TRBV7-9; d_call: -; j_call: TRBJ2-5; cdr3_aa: CASSFLGGETQYF
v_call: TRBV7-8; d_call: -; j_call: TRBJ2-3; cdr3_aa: CASGSADTQYF
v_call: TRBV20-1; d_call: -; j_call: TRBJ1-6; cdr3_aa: CSASLRGTVYNSPLHF
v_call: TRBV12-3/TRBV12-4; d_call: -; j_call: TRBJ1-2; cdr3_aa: CASRLDGNYGYTF
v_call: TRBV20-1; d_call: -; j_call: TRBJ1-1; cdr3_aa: CSAAGWGTEAFF
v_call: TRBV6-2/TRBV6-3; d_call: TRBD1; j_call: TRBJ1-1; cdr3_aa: CASRPQGLNEAFF
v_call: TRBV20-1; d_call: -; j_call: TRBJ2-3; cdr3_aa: CSAIPLGTRRSDTQYF
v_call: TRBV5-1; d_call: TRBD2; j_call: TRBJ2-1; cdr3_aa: CASWSPGRDNEQFF
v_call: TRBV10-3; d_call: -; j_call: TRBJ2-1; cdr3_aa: CAIAARAGYNEQFF
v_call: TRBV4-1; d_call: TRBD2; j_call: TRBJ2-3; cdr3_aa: CASSQDPRTSGATDTQYF
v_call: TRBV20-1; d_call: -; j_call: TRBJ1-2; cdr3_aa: CSASPPGNYGYTF
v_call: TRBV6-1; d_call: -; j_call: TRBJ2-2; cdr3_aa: CAAGYRGPDTKAGELFF
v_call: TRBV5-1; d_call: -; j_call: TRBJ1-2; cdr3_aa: CASSLEPLTANYGYTF
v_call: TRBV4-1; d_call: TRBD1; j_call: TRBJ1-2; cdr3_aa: CASSQEGGTGDGYTF